The subject of this entry is one T cell receptor (beta chain). Specified time point: blood 2 weeks post-SBRT. Sample treatment: 15 Gy SBRT to primary tumor, nephrectomy 4 weeks later. This renal cell carcinoma was of the clear cell type. The ends were cut back, 8 bases at V and 3 bases at J, with 7 bases in the middle. The CDR3 loop spans 11 amino acids. In germline, CDR1 is MNHEY, CDR2 SVGAGI. This entry is derived from a study of radiation and T cells in renal cell carcinoma. Study context: Nephrectomy followed 15 Gy stereotactic body radiation by 4 weeks.

Repertoires were generated with immunoSEQ multiplex PCR, while TCRdb's copy carries only in-frame clones and drops some. The sample lists 150,000 to 190,000 clones, about nine tenths occurring once. The sequence was collected from a woman between 45 and 60 years old with renal cell carcinoma. The sequences come from blood, collected from a patient whose treatment included radiotherapy and nephrectomy. This chain links TRBV6-5 with TRBJ1-1; D might be TRBD1 (6 bases). The CDR3 nucleotides are TGTGCCAGCTACAGGGACACTGAAGCTTTCTTT. Its translation: CASYRDTEAFF.